These 22 T cell receptor beta chains share one sample of origin, sequenced in a study of regulatory T cells in long-lasting Graves disease (dated by TCRdb to the early 2020s). The library was prepared using multiplex PCR. Instrument on record: Illumina HiSeq 4000. To build TCR beta libraries, CDR3 regions were amplified by Arm-PCR using iRepertoire HTBI primers. The public reads were reanalyzed by TCRdb: fastp trimming at Q25, MiXCR alignment, in-frame beta chains only. Rows with a matching CDR3 protein are joined into one entry that keeps the most common DNA and genes. In all, the sample holds approximately 690,000 distinct CDR3 sequences, and around 30% of those were seen once. 35% to 55% of the sample is taken by the ten largest. The sample's time point, from its label and the paper: persistent/refractory GD, antithyroid drugs over 5 years with positive TRAb. For both TCR sequencing and RNA sequencing, RNA was extracted from PBMCs in TRIzol.

The material sequenced was peripheral blood mononuclear cells (PBMCs), taken when the disease was refractory, from a patient treated with antithyroid drugs. The source of these receptors is a female donor with Graves disease.

In this sample, this clonotype turned up a few times. The gene calls are TRBV7-9 and TRBJ2-1, with D possibly being TRBD1 or TRBD2 (5 bases each). The germline CDR1 and CDR2 sequences are SEHNR and FQNEAQ (reference sequence). V lost 6 bases, J lost 8 bases, and 17 bases lay in between. The CDR3 runs to 14 residues. CDR3 loop: CASSRERGNDEQFF. The DNA for the CDR3 is TGTGCCAGCAGTAGGGAGAGGGGAAACGATGAGCAGTTCTTC.

This clonotype was recorded at least ten times. The chain recombines TRBV28 with TRBJ1-2; 8 nucleotides agree with TRBD1. Germline CDR1 reads MDHEN; CDR2 reads SYDVKM. V lost 3 bases and J lost 0; bases outside the gene matches: 3. The CDR3 runs 15 residues. The CDR3 nucleotides read TGTGCCAGCAGTTTCCAGGGGGCTGCTAACTATGGCTACACCTTC. Its protein is CASSFQGAANYGYTF.

The chain is built from TRBV20-1 and TRBJ1-2, with a weak D call TRBD1 (5 bases). The CDR3 contains 13 residues. Germline V CDR1 and CDR2: DFQATT, SNEGSKA (reference sequence). The V gene lost 3 bases and the J gene lost 4 bases, with 12 bases spanning the gap. In DNA form, the CDR3 reads TGCAGTGCTAGTGGGGGGGGAATCTATGGCTACACCTTC. It is translated as CSASGGGIYGYTF.

J is TRBJ1-4 and V is TRBV30; TRBD1 matches at 8 bases. The CDR3 is made up of 15 amino acids. The ends lost 5 bases at V and 8 bases at J; junction bases unmatched: 13. Germline-derived CDR1 and CDR2 are GTSNPN and SVGIG (reference sequence). The chain's CDR3 is CAWRSFGQGEEKLFF. In nucleotides, the CDR3 is TGTGCCTGGCGATCATTTGGACAGGGTGAAGAAAAACTGTTTTTT.

The gene calls are TRBV6-4 and TRBJ1-1; tentatively, D is TRBD1 (5 bases). Per germline, CDR1 MRHNA and CDR2 SNTAGT. Trimming cost V 5 bases and J 1 base, with 8 bases left between them. This CDR3 region has 13 residues. The chain's CDR3 is CASSRGWNTEAFF. CDR3 bases: TGTGCCAGCAGTCGGGGGTGGAACACTGAAGCTTTCTTT.

This sequence joins TRBV7-2 and TRBJ1-2; D possibly corresponds to TRBD1 (6 bases). The CDR3 extends over 12 amino acids. Deletions cut 2 bases from V and 8 bases from J, with 9 bases between. Germline V gene lookup returns CDR1 SGHTA and CDR2 FQGNSA. The CDR3 region has the DNA TGTGCCAGCAGCTTAACAGGGACCGGCTACACCTTC. This codes for CASSLTGTGYTF.

This clonotype was counted at least ten times. The V call is TRBV29-1, the J call TRBJ1-2; no reliable D call. The CDR3 spans 11 residues. Looked up from germline, CDR1 is SQVTM and CDR2 is ANQGSEA. Trimming left V 4 bases short and J 0 bases short, with 3 bases between. CDR3 residues: CSVAANYGYTF. Here the CDR3 DNA reads TGCAGCGTTGCGGCTAACTATGGCTACACCTTC.

This clonotype has only one observation. The chain is built from TRBV29-1 and TRBJ2-7; D tentatively fits TRBD1 or TRBD2 (5 bases each). V was shortened by 5 bases and J by 2 bases, with 13 bases between the two germline ends. The CDR3 contains 13 residues. Germline assignment: CDR1 SQVTM and CDR2 ANQGSEA. The CDR3 here is CSVTTGAAYEQYF. DNA for the CDR3: TGCAGCGTTACCACCGGGGCCGCCTACGAGCAGTACTTC.

This clonotype was found a few times. A read error is possible here, since a much larger clone lies one base away. This chain joins TRBV2 and TRBJ1-2; D is unclear. CDR1 is SNHLY, CDR2 FYNNEI, per germline. CDR3 length: 13 residues. Deletions cut 1 base from V and 2 bases from J, with 5 bases between. CDR3 in DNA: TGTGCCAGCAGTGAAGAAAGGAACTATGGCTACACCTTC. Its protein product is CASSEERNYGYTF.

This clonotype was seen many times. This chain connects TRBV3-1 to TRBJ1-1; D perhaps matches TRBD1 (5 bases). The germline V and J ends were trimmed by 4 bases and 6 bases, with 15 bases remaining between them. The germline V gene encodes CDR1 LGHDT and CDR2 YNNKEL (reference sequence). The CDR3 is made up of 14 amino acids. CDR3 in DNA: TGTGCCAGCAGCCTGACCGATGGAGGGGCTGAAGCTTTCTTT. This gives the protein CASSLTDGGAEAFF.

This clonotype was recorded many times. The chain uses TRBV11-2 and TRBJ2-7, with a tentative D call TRBD2 (6 bases). V was clipped by 5 bases and J by 2 bases, with 13 bases between them. The germline V gene encodes CDR1 SGHAT and CDR2 FQNNGV. The length of the CDR3 is 14 residues. CDR3 nucleotide sequence: TGTGCCAGCAGCATATCGGGGGTGACCTACGAGCAGTACTTC. Its translation is CASSISGVTYEQYF.

The gene calls are TRBV7-2 and TRBJ1-1; maybe TRBD1 (5 bases). The CDR3 runs 13 residues. From germline, CDR1 is SGHTA and CDR2 FQGNSA. V lost 7 bases to trimming and J lost 4 bases, with 13 bases between them. This CDR3 is CASTVFRGTEAFF. The CDR3 nucleotides are TGTGCCAGCACCGTTTTTAGGGGCACTGAAGCTTTCTTT.

The rearrangement joins TRBV12-3 or TRBV12-4 to TRBJ2-7; 8 bases map to TRBD1. V was clipped by 4 bases and J by 6 bases; unmatched bases: 14. The CDR3 extends over 16 amino acids. Here the CDR3 reads CASSYCQRTGFCEQYF. The CDR3 nucleotides are TGTGCCAGCAGTTACTGCCAAAGGACAGGGTTCTGCGAGCAGTACTTC.

This clonotype was seen a handful of times. The V and J genes are TRBV19 and TRBJ2-1, with 10 bases aligning to TRBD2. Germline trimming cut 4 bases from V and 2 bases from J; bases unmatched to any gene: 2. CDR1 is LNHDA and CDR2 is SQIVND in the germline V gene (reference sequence). The CDR3 spans 15 residues. The CDR3 sequence is CASSTSGRAYNEQFF. The CDR3 region has the DNA TGTGCCAGTAGTACGAGCGGGAGGGCCTACAATGAGCAGTTCTTC. Complete variable domain (other parts from reference TRBV19 and TRBJ2-1): DGGITQSPKYLFRKEGQNVTLSCEQNLNHDAMYWYRQDPGQGLRLIYYSQIVNDFQKGDIAEGYSVSREKKESFPLTVTSAQKNPTAFYLCASSTSGRAYNEQFFGPGTRLTVL.

This clonotype was seen many times. This chain joins TRBV6-2 or TRBV6-3 and TRBJ1-2; 8 positions match TRBD1. The CDR3 extends over 14 amino acids. V lost 6 bases to trimming and J lost 0 bases; unmatched junction nucleotides: 3. The germline V gene has CDR1 MNHEY and CDR2 SVGEGT. The CDR3 protein is CASRGQGANYGYTF. The CDR3 coding sequence is TGTGCCAGCAGAGGACAGGGAGCTAACTATGGCTACACCTTC.

The rearrangement links TRBV9 to TRBJ1-1; D not resolved. Germline CDR1 SGDLS, CDR2 YYNGEE. The CDR3 consists of 14 residues. V shed 2 bases and J shed 1 base, with 9 bases lying between them. The CDR3 nucleotides are TGTGCCAGCAGCGTTAGGACGTCGAACACTGAAGCTTTCTTT. Residues: CASSVRTSNTEAFF. Complete variable domain (other parts from reference TRBV9 and TRBJ1-1): DSGVTQTPKHLITATGQRVTLRCSPRSGDLSVYWYQQSLDQGLQFLIQYYNGEERAKGNILERFSAQQFPDLHSELNLSSLELGDSALYFCASSVRTSNTEAFFGQGTRLTVV.

On this clonotype: At one end, the junction sequence differs from germline, possibly due to a read error. The genes are TRBV6-9 and TRBJ1-1, with 12 bases aligning to TRBD1. The germline gives CDR1 MNHGY, CDR2 SVAAGI. This CDR3 has 19 amino acids. The CDR3 nucleotides read TGTGCCAGCAGCCGATCCGGGACAGGGGGCGCGGCCCTACGCACTGAAGCTATCTTT. This sequence encodes CASSRSGTGGAALRTEAIF.

This clonotype was seen only a few times. V usage is TRBV12-3 or TRBV12-4 and J usage is TRBJ1-4; D is undetermined. The CDR3 has 13 amino acids. Trimming left V 3 bases short and J 5 bases short, with 7 bases between. The DNA for the CDR3 is TGTGCCAGCAGTTTTAAGGGAAATGAAAAACTGTTTTTT. The encoded protein is CASSFKGNEKLFF.

This clonotype occurred many times. The chain has TRBV28 and TRBJ1-2; 9 nucleotides line up with TRBD1. This CDR3 contains 15 residues. Per the germline V gene, CDR1 is MDHEN and CDR2 is SYDVKM. The V and J ends lost 6 bases and 4 bases, in that order; junction bases with no gene match: 9. CDR3 DNA: TGTGCCAGCAGACCCCCGGGACAGGGATTCTATGGCTACACCTTC. Amino acid sequence: CASRPPGQGFYGYTF.

This clonotype was seen just once. V is TRBV18 and J is TRBJ2-7; no clear D. Trimming removed 4 bases from V and 5 bases from J, with 9 bases in between. CDR1 KGHSH and CDR2 LQKENI come from the germline V gene. The CDR3 extends over 12 amino acids. CDR3: CASSQGRDEQYF. The CDR3 nucleotides read TGTGCCAGCTCACAAGGACGGGACGAGCAGTACTTC. The full variable domain, rest sourced from reference TRBV18 and TRBJ2-7, is NAGVMQNPRHLVRRRGQEARLRCSPMKGHSHVYWYRQLPEEGLKFMVYLQKENIIDESGMPKERFSAEFPKEGPSILRIQQVVRGDSAAYFCASSQGRDEQYFGPGTRLTVT.

This clonotype was found a few times. The V and J genes are TRBV28 and TRBJ1-5; no clear D. The CDR3 spans 15 residues. V was shortened by 3 bases and J by 7 bases, with 16 bases between the two germline ends. Germline values: CDR1 MDHEN, CDR2 SYDVKM. DNA for the CDR3: TGTGCCAGCAGTTTCACCGGGCCCCGAAGGCAGCCCCAGCATTTT. Amino acid sequence: CASSFTGPRRQPQHF.

This clonotype was seen repeatedly, ten times or more. The V call is TRBV25-1, the J call TRBJ1-2, with 8 bases that match TRBD1. V trimming: 2 bases; J trimming: 2 bases; junction bases outside the gene matches: 4. The CDR3 runs 15 residues. Looked up from germline, CDR1 is MGHDK and CDR2 is SYGVNS. CDR3 loop: CASSELRQGNYGYTF. CDR3 DNA: TGTGCCAGCAGTGAACTTCGACAGGGGAACTATGGCTACACCTTC.